These 29 T cell receptor beta chains were sequenced from one sample in a study of multiple sclerosis patients with progressive multifocal leukoencephalopathy. Clones were sequenced by immunoSEQ multiplex PCR, and TCRdb holds only the in-frame ones, with some missing. The repertoire holds approximately 31,000 clones, with roughly 90% as singletons. Time point defined: before natalizumab initiation. The material sequenced was PBMCs. The receptors here all came from a human donor with multiple sclerosis.

This clone is a singleton in its sample. J is TRBJ2-7 and V is TRBV25-1, with D tentatively TRBD2 (6 bases). The V gene lost 1 base and the J gene lost 2 bases, with 12 bases spanning the gap. The CDR3 has 15 residues. Per germline, CDR1 MGHDK and CDR2 SYGVNS. CDR3 amino acids: CASSESASETYEQYF. In DNA form, the CDR3 reads TGTGCCAGCAGTGAATCTGCTAGCGAAACCTACGAGCAGTACTTC.

V and J are TRBV6-1 and TRBJ1-6; 10 nucleotides line up with TRBD1. Losses at the gene ends were 2 bases for V and 7 bases for J; bases not matched to a gene: 5. Germline assignment: CDR1 MNHNS and CDR2 SASEGT. CDR3 length equals 16 residues. This CDR3 is CASSEFWDRGNSPLHF. CDR3 in DNA: TGTGCCAGCAGTGAATTTTGGGACAGGGGAAATTCACCCCTCCACTTT.

The J gene is TRBJ2-2, the V gene TRBV5-5; D remains ambiguous. The germline V and J ends were trimmed by 1 base and 4 bases, with 5 bases remaining between them. The CDR3 sequence is 13 residues long. Germline CDR1 is SGHKS and CDR2 is YYEKEE (reference sequence). The CDR3 region is CASSLSSTGELFF. CDR3 DNA sequence: TGTGCCAGCAGCTTGTCGAGCACCGGGGAGCTGTTTTTT.

CDR3 region: CASSPGGITNYGYTF. The CDR3 DNA is TGTGCCAGCAGCCCCGGGGGGATCACTAACTATGGCTACACCTTC. This chain connects TRBV7-9 to TRBJ1-2; maybe TRBD1 (5 bases). V was cut by 5 bases and J by 0 bases, with 13 bases left in between. Germline-derived CDR1 and CDR2 are SEHNR and FQNEAQ (reference sequence). The CDR3 has 15 residues.

V gene TRBV7-2 combines with J gene TRBJ1-5; D is perhaps TRBD1 (5 bases). The CDR3 has 12 amino acids. The germline gives CDR1 SGHTA, CDR2 FQGNSA. With 11 bases removed from V and 9 bases from J, the gap between germline ends came to 17 bases. The CDR3 nucleotides are TGTGCCGGAGGCGATTCCGGGGGGCCCCAGCATTTT. As protein: CAGGDSGGPQHF.

The gene calls are TRBV11-2 and TRBJ2-7; 7 bases are shared with TRBD1. The CDR3 spans 16 residues. CDR1 is SGHAT, CDR2 FQNNGV, per germline. The V and J ends lost 5 bases and 0 bases, in that order; junction bases with no gene match: 10. This chain's CDR3 is CASSTTGTVSSYEQYF. In nucleotides, the CDR3 is TGTGCCAGCAGCACCACCGGGACAGTCTCCTCCTACGAGCAGTACTTC.

This chain connects TRBV6-4 to TRBJ2-3; TRBD2 matches at 9 bases. CDR3 size: 16 residues. V was clipped by 6 bases and J by 2 bases; unmatched bases: 9. CDR1 and CDR2 from the germline V gene are MRHNA and SNTAGT. The CDR3 DNA sequence: TGTGCCAGCAGCAGCAATAGCGGGAGCCCCACAGATACGCAGTATTTT. It encodes CASSSNSGSPTDTQYF.

This chain connects TRBV13 to TRBJ2-7, with 8 bases matching TRBD1. This CDR3 has 13 amino acids. The germline V gene has CDR1 PRHDT and CDR2 FYEKMQ (reference sequence). V dropped 5 bases and J dropped 6; count of bases not matched to a gene: 6. The CDR3 sequence is CASSVTGDSEQYF. For the CDR3, the DNA is TGTGCCAGCAGCGTGACAGGGGACTCCGAGCAGTACTTC.

V usage is TRBV7-3 and J usage is TRBJ2-6; 8 bases fit TRBD2. The CDR3 covers 15 residues. Germline V lookup: CDR1 SGHTA, CDR2 FQGTGA. V gave up 5 bases and J gave up 2 bases; unmatched junction bases: 2. CDR3 nucleotide sequence: TGTGCCAGCAGCCCCGGGGGGGCTGGGGCCAACGTCCTGACTTTC. It codes for CASSPGGAGANVLTF.

The chain carries TRBV7-6 and TRBJ2-1; D possibly corresponds to TRBD2 (5 bases). The CDR3 sequence is 14 residues long. The germline V gene encodes CDR1 SGHVS and CDR2 FNYEAQ. The V and J ends lost 6 bases and 9 bases respectively, with 18 bases between them. Written as DNA, the CDR3 is TGTGCCAGCAGTCAGTCAAGGCGGGCGGGTGAGCAGTTCTTC. Translated, it gives CASSQSRRAGEQFF.

J is TRBJ2-7 and V is TRBV2; D is ambiguous. The CDR3 is 11 residues long. Germline loops: CDR1 SNHLY, CDR2 FYNNEI. V was trimmed by 5 bases and J by 2 bases, leaving 4 bases between them. CDR3 region: CASSPTYEQYF. CDR3 bases: TGTGCCAGCAGTCCGACCTACGAGCAGTACTTC.

V gene TRBV19 combines with J gene TRBJ2-1; D gene unclear. The CDR3 runs 15 residues. V was clipped by 7 bases and J by 4 bases, with 17 bases between them. The germline V gene has CDR1 LNHDA and CDR2 SQIVND (reference sequence). The chain's CDR3 is CASTISPGKYNEQFF. CDR3 in DNA: TGTGCCAGTACTATTAGCCCTGGCAAATACAATGAGCAGTTCTTC.

The chain joins TRBV5-1 to TRBJ1-5, with D tentatively TRBD1 (5 bases). This CDR3 is built from 15 residues. The germline CDR1 and CDR2 sequences are SGHRS and YFSETQ. The V end was cut by 0 bases, the J end by 5 bases, with 12 bases between. The CDR3 coding sequence is TGCGCCAGCAGCTTGGTCGGGGGACCCGATCAGCCCCAGCATTTT. As protein: CASSLVGGPDQPQHF.

CDR3 sequence reads: CASSPGPTPREQYF. CDR3 nucleotide sequence: TGTGCCAGCAGCCCGGGACCAACCCCGAGGGAGCAGTACTTC. The chain is built from TRBV5-4 and TRBJ2-7, with D possibly called TRBD1 or TRBD2 (5 bases each). The germline V gene has CDR1 SGHNT and CDR2 YYREEE (reference sequence). V lost 4 bases to trimming and J lost 7 bases, with 18 bases between them. The CDR3 runs 14 residues.

This clone was observed once. One end of the junction varies from germline; a read error may be responsible. The rearrangement links TRBV28 to TRBJ1-1; a possible D gene is TRBD1 (6 bases). The CDR3 has 10 residues. Germline loops: CDR1 MDHEN, CDR2 SYDVKM. As DNA, the CDR3 is TGCGCTTCAGGGGCCACTGAAGCTTTCTTT. Translation: CASGATEAFF.

This clone has only one observation. The chain is built from TRBV4-3 and TRBJ1-2, with TRBD1 as a possible D gene (5 bases). CDR1 LGHNA and CDR2 YSLEER come from the germline V gene. Trimming removed 2 bases at V and 2 bases at J, with 15 bases between. The CDR3 loop spans 16 amino acids. The CDR3 DNA follows: TGCGCCAGCAGCCAATATCATCCGGGGACCAACTATGGCTACACCTTC. Translated: CASSQYHPGTNYGYTF.

The chain is built from TRBV28 and TRBJ1-5; D unresolved. The V end lost 5 bases, the J end lost 6 bases, and 11 bases lay between the germline ends. Germline V gene sequence: CDR1 MDHEN, CDR2 SYDVKM. The CDR3 covers 13 residues. CDR3 in DNA: TGTGCCAGCAGTGGCCGATCGGGTCAGCCCCAGCATTTT. Its translation is CASSGRSGQPQHF.

The chain employs TRBV5-4 and TRBJ2-3; TRBD2 agrees at 7 bases. This CDR3 spans 16 amino acids. Losses at the gene ends were 4 bases for V and 2 bases for J; bases not matched to a gene: 10. Germline assignment: CDR1 SGHNT and CDR2 YYREEE (reference sequence). CDR3 nucleotides: TGTGCCAGCAGCACCCCTAGCGGAATTAACACAGATACGCAGTATTTT. Translating gives CASSTPSGINTDTQYF.

The V call is TRBV20-1, the J call TRBJ1-1, with a tentative D call TRBD1 (6 bases). The germline CDR1 and CDR2 sequences are DFQATT and SNEGSKA (reference sequence). Trimming removed 7 bases at V and 9 bases at J, with 15 bases between. The CDR3 has 11 amino acids. CDR3 sequence reads: CSVETGTQAFF. CDR3 coding DNA: TGCAGTGTCGAAACCGGGACACAAGCTTTCTTT.

J is TRBJ1-2 and V is TRBV6-5, with D uncertain. V was pared by 1 base and J by 6 bases, with 15 bases between. CDR3 length: 15 amino acids. Germline CDR1 and CDR2: MNHEY and SVGAGI. The CDR3, as DNA: TGTGCCAGCAGTTACTTGGTCGGCGAGAGGGATGGCTACACCTTC. It is translated as CASSYLVGERDGYTF.

The rearrangement joins TRBV5-1 to TRBJ2-3; D remains unclear. The CDR3 has 15 amino acids. Germline V gene data show CDR1 as SGHRS and CDR2 as YFSETQ. V lost 5 bases and J lost 3, with 16 bases in between. CDR3 region: CASSQAIGRTDTQYF. DNA for the CDR3: TGCGCCAGCAGTCAGGCGATTGGTCGTACAGATACGCAGTATTTT.

This clone was observed once. V usage is TRBV20-1 and J usage is TRBJ2-7; no clear D gene. The CDR3 is made up of 11 amino acids. The V end lost 5 bases, the J end lost 3 bases, and 8 bases lay between the germline ends. From germline, CDR1 is DFQATT and CDR2 SNEGSKA (reference sequence). The CDR3 DNA sequence: TGCAGTGCTCCGCTACGCTACGAGCAGTACTTC. Its protein product is CSAPLRYEQYF.

This rearrangement joins TRBV30 to TRBJ2-7; D gene uncertain. Germline loops: CDR1 GTSNPN, CDR2 SVGIG (reference sequence). This CDR3 is built from 13 residues. V was trimmed by 1 base and J by 1 base, leaving 8 bases between them. CDR3 sequence reads: CAWSGDISYEQYF. The CDR3 region has the DNA TGTGCCTGGAGTGGCGACATTTCCTACGAGCAGTACTTC.

Remarks on this clone: One junction end disagrees with the germline gene, perhaps due to a read error. The CDR3 nucleotides read TGTGCCAGCAGCCTAACGGGCCCAGCGGGGGACGAGCAGTACTTC. Translating it yields CASSLTGPAGDEQYF. This chain uses TRBV7-3 with TRBJ2-7; 8 bases are a match to TRBD2. Germline loops: CDR1 SGHTA, CDR2 FQGTGA. CDR3 length equals 15 residues.

This sequence joins TRBV7-2 and TRBJ2-7; TRBD2 is a possible D gene (7 bases). There are 16 residues in the CDR3. Germline lookup yields CDR1 SGHTA and CDR2 FQGNSA. Trimming took 5 bases from V and 2 from J, leaving 19 bases between them. The CDR3 sequence is CASSRSGGRRAYEQYF. CDR3 coding DNA: TGTGCCAGCAGCCGGTCCGGGGGGCGCAGGGCCTACGAGCAGTACTTC.

This chain joins TRBV5-8 and TRBJ1-2; TRBD1 is a possible D gene (6 bases). The CDR3 spans 13 residues. The V gene's germline CDR1 is SGHTS and CDR2 YDEGEE. Deletions cut 5 bases from V and 2 bases from J, with 10 bases between. Here the CDR3 reads CASSRTVNYGYTF. CDR3 bases: TGTGCCAGCAGTCGGACAGTCAACTATGGCTACACCTTC.

The rearrangement joins TRBV30 to TRBJ1-3; D may be TRBD1 (5 bases). The V end lost 0 bases, the J end lost 0 bases, and 6 bases lay between the germline ends. This CDR3 has 14 residues. Germline CDR1 is GTSNPN and CDR2 is SVGIG (reference sequence). The CDR3 sequence: CAWSVQASGNTIYF. The CDR3 bases are TGTGCCTGGAGTGTACAGGCCTCTGGAAACACCATATATTTT.

This clone has only one observation. At one boundary the junction diverges from the germline segment, which might be a read error. V gene TRBV27 combines with J gene TRBJ2-5, with D maybe TRBD1 (6 bases). The J call may be in error: the DNA end matches TRBJ2-7 better. The germline CDR1 and CDR2 sequences are MNHEY and SMNVEV (reference sequence). This CDR3 is built from 15 residues. CDR3 sequence: CASSFSGESSYEQYF. The CDR3 coding sequence is TGCGCCAGCAGTTTCTCAGGGGAGAGCTCCTACGAGCAGTACTTC.

The chain carries TRBV21-1 and TRBJ1-2; TRBD1, as called in the table, went unchecked against the DNA. TRBV21-1 is tagged as a pseudogene. The CDR3 length is 18 residues. CDR3 protein: CASSKGMRQGNPNYGYTF. CDR3 bases: TGTGCCAGCAGCAAAGGGATGAGACAGGGTAACCCTAACTATGGCTACACCTTC.